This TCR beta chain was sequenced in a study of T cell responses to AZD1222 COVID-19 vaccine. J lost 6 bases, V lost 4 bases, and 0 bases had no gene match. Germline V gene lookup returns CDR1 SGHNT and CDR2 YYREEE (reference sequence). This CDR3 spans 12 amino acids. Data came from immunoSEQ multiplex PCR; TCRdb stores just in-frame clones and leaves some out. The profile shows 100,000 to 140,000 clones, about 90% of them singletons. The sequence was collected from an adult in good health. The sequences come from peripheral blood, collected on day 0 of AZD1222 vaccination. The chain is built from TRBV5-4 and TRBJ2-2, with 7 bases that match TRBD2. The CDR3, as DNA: TGTGCCAGCAGCCGGGAGGCCGGGGAGCTGTTTTTT. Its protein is CASSREAGELFF. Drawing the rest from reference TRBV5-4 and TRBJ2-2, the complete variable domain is ETGVTQSPTHLIKTRGQQVTLRCSSQSGHNTVSWYQQALGQGPQFIFQYYREEENGRGNFPPRFSGLQFPNYSSELNVNALELDDSALYLCASSREAGELFFGEGSRLTVL.